The rows below give T cell receptor beta chains drawn from one sample of a study of blood T cell repertoires in COVID-19. This table comes from immunoSEQ multiplex PCR, and its TCRdb copy is limited to in-frame clones, with some not included. The repertoire consists of 150,000 to 200,000 clones, with around 89% occurring once and the leading ten covering approximately 4%. The sequenced sample was peripheral blood. Receptors originate from a human donor in a cohort sampled during active COVID-19. Both conserved end residues are part of each CDR3. D genes are given only for firm matches. Size is stated for part of the rows, as once, few or many counts, or as a class when the clone is expanded.

cdr3_nt	cdr3_aa	v_call	j_call	clone_size	d_call
TGTGCCAGCAGCCTGCAGGGGACAGGGCTTTCGGGCGAGCAGTACTTC	CASSLQGTGLSGEQYF	TRBV5-6	TRBJ2-7	-	TRBD1
TGTGCCAGCAGTTTATACAGGGGGGCTAACTATGGCTACACCTTC	CASSLYRGANYGYTF	TRBV28	TRBJ1-2	-	TRBD1
TGTGCCAGCAGCTTGGATGGGACAGGTGTCGGAGTATACGATGGCTACACCTTC	CASSLDGTGVGVYDGYTF	TRBV5-5	TRBJ1-2	-	TRBD1
TGTGCCAGCAGCGTAGCCCCCGGGGGGCTGACAGATACGCAGTATTTT	CASSVAPGGLTDTQYF	TRBV9	TRBJ2-3	-	-
TGTGCCAGCAGTCCTCCCGGAGCGGGAGGGTCCTACGAGCAGTACTTC	CASSPPGAGGSYEQYF	TRBV7-9	TRBJ2-7	-	TRBD2
TGCGCCAGCAGCCAAGATTCGGGAGGGATCGTGGGGACCGGGGAGCTGTTTTTT	CASSQDSGGIVGTGELFF	TRBV4-1	TRBJ2-2	once	TRBD2
TGTGCCAGCACTAGCACAGATACGCAGTATTTT	CASTSTDTQYF	TRBV6-5	TRBJ2-3	once	-
TGTGCCAGCAGTGAAGCGACAGAAAATCAGCCCCAGCATTTT	CASSEATENQPQHF	TRBV2	TRBJ1-5	-	-
TGCGCCAGCAGATTTGGTGGGGCCGACTATGGCTACACCTTC	CASRFGGADYGYTF	TRBV5-1	TRBJ1-2	-	-
TGTGCCATCAGCGCGACAGGGACTGGAAACACCATATATTTT	CAISATGTGNTIYF	TRBV10-3	TRBJ1-3	-	TRBD1
TGCAGCGTTGGACAGGGTGGGGATACGCAGTATTTT	CSVGQGGDTQYF	TRBV29-1	TRBJ2-3	-	TRBD1
TGTGCCAGCAGCACAAGCGGTGGCCAAGAGACCCAGTACTTC	CASSTSGGQETQYF	TRBV9	TRBJ2-5	-	-
TGTGCCAGCAGCTTCCGGACAGGGATGTTCGAGCAGTACTTC	CASSFRTGMFEQYF	TRBV7-2	TRBJ2-7	-	TRBD1
TGTGCCAGCAGTGCCCACAGGGGCCCCGGTGAGACCCAGTACTTC	CASSAHRGPGETQYF	TRBV6-6	TRBJ2-5	-	TRBD1
TGTGCCAGCAGCTTAGTGCATATGCTAGGGGTTTTACAAGAGACCCAGTACTTC	CASSLVHMLGVLQETQYF	TRBV7-2	TRBJ2-5	-	-
TGCGCCAGCAGGATTGACCTAACAGGGGGGGTTTTGGATACGCAGTATTTT	CASRIDLTGGVLDTQYF	TRBV5-1	TRBJ2-3	once	-
TGTGCCAGTAGGACGACAGGGCTAAACACCATATATTTT	CASRTTGLNTIYF	TRBV19	TRBJ1-3	-	TRBD1
TGTGCCAGCAGTGAAAGGCAGGGCAAGTCCTACGAGCAGTACTTC	CASSERQGKSYEQYF	TRBV6-1	TRBJ2-7	-	-
TGCGCCAGCAGCCAAGATTTGAGACAGGGGGGCTACGAGCAGTACTTC	CASSQDLRQGGYEQYF	TRBV4-3	TRBJ2-7	-	TRBD1
TGTGCCAGCAGGCCTCGGGGGGCAGGGGAGACCCAGTACTTC	CASRPRGAGETQYF	TRBV6-5	TRBJ2-5	-	-
TGTGCCAGCAGAACACAGGGGAATTCACCCCTCCACTTT	CASRTQGNSPLHF	TRBV12-3/TRBV12-4	TRBJ1-6	-	TRBD1
TGTGCCAGCAGCTTAGTTACAGGGACCTACACTGAAGCTTTCTTT	CASSLVTGTYTEAFF	TRBV7-9	TRBJ1-1	-	-
TGCGCCAGCAGCCATGATATGACTAGTCCTGGATACAATGAGCAGTTCTTC	CASSHDMTSPGYNEQFF	TRBV4-1	TRBJ2-1	-	-
TGTGCCAGCAGTTACAGAGGCGGGGGAACAGATACGCAGTATTTT	CASSYRGGGTDTQYF	TRBV6-2/TRBV6-3	TRBJ2-3	-	TRBD2
TGTGCCACCAGTGATTTAGCGGGAGGTTCAGATACGCAGTATTTT	CATSDLAGGSDTQYF	TRBV24-1	TRBJ2-3	-	TRBD2
TGTGCCTGGGCAGGTGAAAGCTCCTACAATGAGCAGTTCTTC	CAWAGESSYNEQFF	TRBV30	TRBJ2-1	once	-
TGTGCCAGCAGCGGACAGGACTCTGGAAACACCATATATTTT	CASSGQDSGNTIYF	TRBV6-4	TRBJ1-3	-	TRBD1
TGTGCCAGCTCAGAAACAGGGGGTTCCTACGAGCAGTACTTC	CASSETGGSYEQYF	TRBV18	TRBJ2-7	few	TRBD1
TGTGCCAGCAGTAAAAGACAGGGGGTTTATGGCTACACCTTC	CASSKRQGVYGYTF	TRBV28	TRBJ1-2	-	TRBD1
TGTGCCAGCACAAGGACAGGGTTAAGCAATCAGCCCCAGCATTTT	CASTRTGLSNQPQHF	TRBV2	TRBJ1-5	few	TRBD1
TGTGCCAGCAGCCCCTCACTAGCGGGAGGTCAGTACGAGCAGTACTTC	CASSPSLAGGQYEQYF	TRBV9	TRBJ2-7	-	TRBD2